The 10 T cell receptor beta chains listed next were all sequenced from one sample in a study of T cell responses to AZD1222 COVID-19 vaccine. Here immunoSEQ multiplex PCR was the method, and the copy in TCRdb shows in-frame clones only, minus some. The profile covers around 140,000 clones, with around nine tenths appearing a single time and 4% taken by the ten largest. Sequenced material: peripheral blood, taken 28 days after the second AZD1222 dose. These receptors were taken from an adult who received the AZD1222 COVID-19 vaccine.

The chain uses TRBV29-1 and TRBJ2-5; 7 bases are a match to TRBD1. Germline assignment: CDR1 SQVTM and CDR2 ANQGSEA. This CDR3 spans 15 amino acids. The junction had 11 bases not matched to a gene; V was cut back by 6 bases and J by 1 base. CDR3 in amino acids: CSVVPDRAIQETQYF. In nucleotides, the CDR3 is TGCAGCGTCGTACCAGACAGGGCGATCCAAGAGACCCAGTACTTC.

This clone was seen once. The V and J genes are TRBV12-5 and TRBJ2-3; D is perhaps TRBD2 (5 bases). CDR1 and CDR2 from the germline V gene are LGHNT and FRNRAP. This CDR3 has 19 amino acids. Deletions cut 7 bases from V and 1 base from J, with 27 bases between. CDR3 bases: TGTGCTAGTGTATCGGGTCGGGTGGGAGACATTCGGCGCACAGATACGCAGTATTTT. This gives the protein CASVSGRVGDIRRTDTQYF.

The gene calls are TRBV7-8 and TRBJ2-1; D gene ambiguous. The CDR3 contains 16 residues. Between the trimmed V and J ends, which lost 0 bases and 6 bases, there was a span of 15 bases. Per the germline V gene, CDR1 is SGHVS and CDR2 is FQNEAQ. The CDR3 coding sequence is TGTGCCAGCAGCTTAGCGCCCCCCACAGAACCCAATGAGCAGTTCTTC. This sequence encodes CASSLAPPTEPNEQFF.

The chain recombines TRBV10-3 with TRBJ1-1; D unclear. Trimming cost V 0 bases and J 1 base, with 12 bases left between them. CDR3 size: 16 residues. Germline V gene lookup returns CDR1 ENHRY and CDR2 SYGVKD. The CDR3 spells CAISESGGKGNTEAFF. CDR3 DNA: TGTGCCATCAGTGAGTCGGGTGGAAAGGGGAACACTGAAGCTTTCTTT.

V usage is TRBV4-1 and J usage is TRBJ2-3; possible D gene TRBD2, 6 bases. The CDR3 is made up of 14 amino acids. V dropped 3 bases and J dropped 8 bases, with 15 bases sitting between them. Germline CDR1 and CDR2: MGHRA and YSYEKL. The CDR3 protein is CASSHLGLSPTQYF. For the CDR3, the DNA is TGCGCCAGCAGCCACCTGGGACTTTCTCCTACGCAGTATTTT.

The CDR3 DNA is TGTGCCAGCAGCTTAGATCACAGCTCTAACTATGGCTACACCTTC. Encoded protein: CASSLDHSSNYGYTF. J is TRBJ1-2 and V is TRBV11-3, with unresolved D. CDR3 length: 15 residues. The V gene's germline CDR1 is SGHNT and CDR2 YENEEA. Trimming took 0 bases from V and 0 from J, leaving 8 bases between them. Complete variable domain (other parts from reference TRBV11-3 and TRBJ1-2): EAGVVQSPRYKIIEKKQPVAFWCNPISGHNTLYWYLQNLGQGPELLIRYENEEAVDDSQLPKDRFSAERLKGVDSTLKIQPAELGDSAVYLCASSLDHSSNYGYTFGSGTRLTVV.

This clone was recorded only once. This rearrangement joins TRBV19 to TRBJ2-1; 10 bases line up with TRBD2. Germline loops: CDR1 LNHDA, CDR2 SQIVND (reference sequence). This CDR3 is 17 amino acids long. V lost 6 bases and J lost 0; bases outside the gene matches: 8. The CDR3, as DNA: TGTGCCAGTAGAACTAGCGGGGTAGCAAGCTCCTACAATGAGCAGTTCTTC. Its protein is CASRTSGVASSYNEQFF.

CDR3 DNA sequence: TGTGCCAGCAGCACCGCGGGACAGGGGTGGGAGACCCAGTACTTC. Its translation is CASSTAGQGWETQYF. The J gene is TRBJ2-5, the V gene TRBV9, with 10 positions matching TRBD1. The J segment lost 5 bases and the V segment lost 4 bases, leaving 8 bases of the junction unmatched. Germline CDR1 reads SGDLS; CDR2 reads YYNGEE. There are 15 residues in the CDR3.

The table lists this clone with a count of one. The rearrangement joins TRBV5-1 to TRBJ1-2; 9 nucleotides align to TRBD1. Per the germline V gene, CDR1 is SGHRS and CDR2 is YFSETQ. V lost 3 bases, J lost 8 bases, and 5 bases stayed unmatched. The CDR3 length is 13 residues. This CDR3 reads CASSWDRETGYTF. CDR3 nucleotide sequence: TGCGCCAGCAGCTGGGACAGGGAAACGGGCTACACCTTC.

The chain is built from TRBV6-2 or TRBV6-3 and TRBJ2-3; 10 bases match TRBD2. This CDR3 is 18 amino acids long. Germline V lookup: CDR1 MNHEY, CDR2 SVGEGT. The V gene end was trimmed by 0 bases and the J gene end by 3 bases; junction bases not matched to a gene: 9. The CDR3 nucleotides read TGTGCCAGCAGTTACTCCACTAGCGGGGAGGTTAGAACAGATACGCAGTATTTT. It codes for CASSYSTSGEVRTDTQYF.